Listed here are 24 T cell receptor beta chains from one sample, sequenced in a study of response to subunit inactivated influenza vaccine. TCRdb independently ran MiXCR on the RT-PCR reads; one entry per CDR3 protein. The data show some 850,000 distinct CDR3 sequences, about 18% seen once. The sequencing here drew on PBMCs from blood, taken around 5 days after vaccination. The source is a man over 45 who received an inactivated influenza vaccine.

This clonotype was seen only a few times. V and J are TRBV20-1 and TRBJ2-1, with 7 bases that match TRBD1. The CDR3 is 16 amino acids. Germline CDR1 and CDR2: DFQATT and SNEGSKA (reference sequence). J gave up 1 base and V 5 bases, and 11 bases lay outside the gene matches. CDR3 bases: TGCAGTGCTCGACAGGGATCGGTTGTGTCCTACAATGAGCAGTTCTTC. Residues: CSARQGSVVSYNEQFF.

This clonotype was seen only once. The chain joins TRBV20-1 to TRBJ2-1, with TRBD2 matching over 7 bases. With V trimmed by 2 bases and J by 9 bases, 10 bases remained unmatched. The germline V gene encodes CDR1 DFQATT and CDR2 SNEGSKA (reference sequence). This CDR3 has 14 amino acids. CDR3 in DNA: TGCAGTGCTAGACTAGCGCGGGAGTCTCGTGAGCAGTTCTTC. This gives the protein CSARLARESREQFF.

This clonotype occurred a few times. This chain joins TRBV5-1 and TRBJ2-5, with D possibly TRBD2 on 5 matching bases. V was shortened by 0 bases and J by 2 bases, with 14 bases between the two germline ends. The CDR3 extends over 16 amino acids. Germline V gives CDR1 SGHRS, CDR2 YFSETQ. The DNA of the CDR3 is TGCGCCAGCAGCTTGGGGGGAGCTATAATTCAAGAGACCCAGTACTTC. This translates into CASSLGGAIIQETQYF.

V usage is TRBV7-9 and J usage is TRBJ1-1; 12 bases fit TRBD1. CDR3 length equals 15 residues. The trim removed 3 bases at V and 6 bases at J, leaving 5 bases unmatched. CDR1 is SEHNR and CDR2 is FQNEAQ in the germline V gene (reference sequence). The CDR3 nucleotides are TGTGCCAGCAGCTTCCGGGGACAGGGGGCCGCTGAAGCTTTCTTT. This gives the protein CASSFRGQGAAEAFF.

In its sample, this clonotype was seen a few times. V and J are TRBV7-9 and TRBJ2-7; TRBD1 agrees at 9 bases. The V gene end was trimmed by 5 bases and the J gene end by 0 bases; junction bases not matched to a gene: 11. This CDR3 comprises 17 residues. Germline V gene sequence: CDR1 SEHNR, CDR2 FQNEAQ (reference sequence). The CDR3 here is CASSHTTGGSSSYEQYF. The CDR3 DNA is TGTGCCAGCAGCCATACCACAGGGGGCTCCAGCTCCTACGAGCAGTACTTC.

The V call is TRBV7-8, the J call TRBJ1-6, with TRBD1 matching over 7 bases. The CDR3 sequence is 15 residues long. The V gene end was trimmed by 1 base and the J gene end by 9 bases; junction bases not matched to a gene: 6. Germline V gives CDR1 SGHVS, CDR2 FQNEAQ. In DNA form, the CDR3 reads TGTGCCAGCAGCTTAGATACAGGGGCGGTTTCACCCCTCCACTTT. It specifies CASSLDTGAVSPLHF.

This clonotype came up a few times. This sequence joins TRBV6-5 and TRBJ1-2; D gene uncertain. Germline V gene lookup returns CDR1 MNHEY and CDR2 SVGAGI. This CDR3 region has 13 residues. The V and J ends lost 2 bases and 1 base respectively, with 5 bases between them. The CDR3 DNA reads TGTGCCAGCAGTTACGAATTTAACTATGGCTACACCTTC. Its translation is CASSYEFNYGYTF.

The V and J genes are TRBV9 and TRBJ2-3, with D possibly matching TRBD2 (6 bases). The CDR3 length is 16 residues. The germline V and J ends were trimmed by 0 bases and 0 bases, with 11 bases remaining between them. Germline V gene lookup returns CDR1 SGDLS and CDR2 YYNGEE. The CDR3 DNA follows: TGTGCCAGCAGCGTAGGTATAGCGGAGAGCACAGATACGCAGTATTTT. As protein: CASSVGIAESTDTQYF.

This clonotype was observed a few times. This chain connects TRBV7-6 to TRBJ1-1; possibly TRBD1 for D (5 bases). V lost 3 bases and J lost 4, with 15 bases in between. The CDR3 is 15 amino acids. Germline assignment: CDR1 SGHVS and CDR2 FNYEAQ. CDR3 in amino acids: CASSLVSLGGTEAFF. The CDR3 DNA reads as TGTGCCAGCAGCTTGGTATCTCTTGGGGGCACTGAAGCTTTCTTT.

The J gene is TRBJ2-7, the V gene TRBV6-4; a possible D gene is TRBD1 (6 bases). V gave up 8 bases and J gave up 5 bases, with 16 bases separating them. The CDR3 has 13 residues. Germline-derived CDR1 and CDR2 are MRHNA and SNTAGT. CDR3 in amino acids: CASGGQGSHEQYF. The CDR3 DNA reads as TGTGCCAGCGGTGGGCAGGGGAGCCACGAGCAGTACTTC.

The V and J genes are TRBV5-5 and TRBJ1-5; no firm D call. Per the germline V gene, CDR1 is SGHKS and CDR2 is YYEKEE (reference sequence). This CDR3 is 13 amino acids long. V lost 4 bases to trimming and J lost 3 bases, with 8 bases between them. CDR3 region: CASSRSPNQPQHF. DNA of the CDR3: TGTGCCAGCAGCCGGTCCCCCAATCAGCCCCAGCATTTT.

The chain uses TRBV10-3 and TRBJ2-2; 8 bases are shared with TRBD2. This CDR3 spans 15 amino acids. Germline V lookup: CDR1 ENHRY, CDR2 SYGVKD. The trim removed 4 bases at V and 6 bases at J, leaving 7 bases unmatched. The CDR3 reads CAISGGTSKPGELFF. The CDR3 region has the DNA TGTGCCATCAGTGGTGGGACTAGTAAACCCGGGGAGCTGTTTTTT.

This clonotype was counted only a few times. The chain carries TRBV4-3 and TRBJ2-7, with D unclear. This CDR3 spans 13 amino acids. The germline V gene has CDR1 LGHNA and CDR2 YSLEER. V was trimmed by 1 base and J by 2 bases, leaving 6 bases between them. As DNA, the CDR3 is TGCGCCAGCAGCCAAGGGGCCCCCTACGAGCAGTACTTC. It translates to CASSQGAPYEQYF.

The chain recombines TRBV20-1 with TRBJ2-1, with 7 bases that match TRBD2. Germline values: CDR1 DFQATT, CDR2 SNEGSKA (reference sequence). Trimming removed 4 bases from V and 7 bases from J; junction bases left unmatched: 7. The CDR3 contains 13 residues. As DNA, the CDR3 is TGCAGTGCTATTGCGGGAGTGTTTAATGAGCAGTTCTTC. Protein product: CSAIAGVFNEQFF.

The table lists this clonotype with a few counts. The CDR3 sequence: CSGDGDTQYF. The CDR3 DNA sequence: TGCAGCGGTGACGGGGATACGCAGTATTTT. This sequence joins TRBV29-1 and TRBJ2-3; no reliable D call. The CDR3 is made up of 10 amino acids. Germline-derived CDR1 and CDR2 are SQVTM and ANQGSEA. Trimming cost V 7 bases and J 6 bases, with 8 bases left between them.

J is TRBJ2-1 and V is TRBV20-1; 12 bases fit TRBD2. The ends lost 2 bases at V and 6 bases at J; junction bases unmatched: 5. Germline V gives CDR1 DFQATT, CDR2 SNEGSKA (reference sequence). This CDR3 spans 15 amino acids. The CDR3 DNA follows: TGCAGTGCTAGAAGGGCTAGCGGGAGGGGCAATGAGCAGTTCTTC. It yields the protein CSARRASGRGNEQFF.

This clonotype was observed a handful of times. The chain carries TRBV4-3 and TRBJ2-2, with 9 bases identical to TRBD2. This CDR3 has 18 amino acids. Germline CDR1 is LGHNA and CDR2 is YSLEER. The ends lost 1 base at V and 1 base at J; junction bases unmatched: 7. The chain's CDR3 is CASSQAFKTSGNTGELFF. For the CDR3, the DNA is TGCGCCAGCAGCCAAGCTTTTAAGACTAGCGGGAACACCGGGGAGCTGTTTTTT.

The rearrangement joins TRBV5-1 to TRBJ1-1; a possible D gene is TRBD1 (6 bases). From germline, CDR1 is SGHRS and CDR2 YFSETQ. The germline V and J ends were trimmed by 1 base and 5 bases, with 18 bases remaining between them. This CDR3 spans 16 amino acids. CDR3 residues: CASSLIMGGVGTEAFF. The CDR3 region has the DNA TGCGCCAGCAGCTTGATTATGGGGGGCGTTGGAACTGAAGCTTTCTTT.

In its sample, this clonotype was seen a few times. The DNA of the CDR3 is TGTGCCAGCAGTAGAACAGGGGGCGGGCATGGGAGCGGGGAGCAGTTCTTC. Protein product: CASSRTGGGHGSGEQFF. V and J are TRBV7-8 and TRBJ2-1, with 9 bases lining up with TRBD1. J gave up 10 bases and V 6 bases, and 19 bases lay outside the gene matches. Germline V gene sequence: CDR1 SGHVS, CDR2 FQNEAQ. The length of the CDR3 is 17 residues. Complete variable domain (other parts from reference TRBV7-8 and TRBJ2-1): GAGVSQSPRYKVAKRGQDVALRCDPISGHVSLFWYQQALGQGPEFLTYFQNEAQLDKSGLPSDRFFAERPEGSVSTLKIQRTQQEDSAVYLCASSRTGGGHGSGEQFFGPGTRLTVL.

The chain uses TRBV20-1 and TRBJ2-6; D tentatively reads TRBD1 or TRBD2 (6 bases each). Trimming left V 2 bases short and J 2 bases short, with 16 bases between. This CDR3 has 17 amino acids. The germline V gene has CDR1 DFQATT and CDR2 SNEGSKA (reference sequence). CDR3 region: CSARPPRGRAGANVLTF. In nucleotides, the CDR3 is TGCAGTGCTAGACCCCCCCGGGGGCGGGCTGGGGCCAACGTCCTGACTTTC.

This clonotype was picked up a small number of times. This chain links TRBV5-1 with TRBJ2-1; possible D gene TRBD1, 6 bases. The ends were cut back, 4 bases at V and 6 bases at J, with 17 bases in the middle. The germline V gene encodes CDR1 SGHRS and CDR2 YFSETQ. This CDR3 is 15 amino acids long. CDR3 nucleotides: TGCGCCAGCAGCCGAGGTAGTGGGGGCGTCAATGAGCAGTTCTTC. As protein: CASSRGSGGVNEQFF. The full variable domain, with the rest looked up from reference TRBV5-1 and TRBJ2-1, is KAGVTQTPRYLIKTRGQQVTLSCSPISGHRSVSWYQQTPGQGLQFLFEYFSETQRNKGNFPGRFSGRQFSNSRSEMNVSTLELGDSALYLCASSRGSGGVNEQFFGPGTRLTVL.

This clonotype was counted between two and nine times. V gene TRBV4-3 combines with J gene TRBJ2-2, with TRBD1 as a possible D gene (6 bases). Germline V gene sequence: CDR1 LGHNA, CDR2 YSLEER. The CDR3 is 15 amino acids. Trimming stripped 1 base from V and 2 bases from J, with 8 bases between. The CDR3 loop is CASSQGTDNTGELFF. The CDR3 DNA sequence: TGCGCCAGCAGCCAAGGGACAGACAACACCGGGGAGCTGTTTTTT.

This clonotype was observed a few times. The chain is built from TRBV9 and TRBJ2-5, with a tentative D call TRBD2 (7 bases). V lost 3 bases and J lost 7, with 13 bases in between. The CDR3 loop spans 13 amino acids. The germline V gene has CDR1 SGDLS and CDR2 YYNGEE. This CDR3 reads CASSEGGGRTQYF. DNA for the CDR3: TGTGCCAGCAGCGAGGGGGGGGGACGGACCCAGTACTTC.

As DNA, the CDR3 is TGTGCCAGCATCAGCCTACTCAGGGATACGCAGTATTTT. This codes for CASISLLRDTQYF. The chain uses TRBV6-2 or TRBV6-3 and TRBJ2-3; D gene uncertain. The CDR3 contains 13 residues. CDR1 and CDR2 from the germline V gene are MNHEY and SVGEGT. V shed 7 bases and J shed 6 bases, with 14 bases lying between them.